The 29 T cell receptor beta chains given below trace back to one sample, sequenced in a study of beta chain features in type 1 diabetes. The antigens these receptors bind are not known. The investigators reverse transcribed all of the isolated RNA, so they sequenced expressed TCRB transcripts. Some clones are missing from TCRdb's copy, which holds only in-frame ones; the method was immunoSEQ multiplex PCR. Seen here are roughly 260,000 clones, 20% observed once, and the top ten hold 0.028%. Findings of the study overall: For Type 1 diabetes patients, all four CD4+ subsets carried TCRB CDR3s that were moderately but significantly shorter.

Sequences were obtained from naive CD4+ T cells from blood. All receptors derive from a woman aged 40-49 years with type 1 diabetes.

The chain couples TRBV19 to TRBJ1-1; unclear D gene. The CDR3 is 11 residues long. V was cut by 3 bases and J by 8 bases, with 7 bases left in between. Looked up from germline, CDR1 is LNHDA and CDR2 is SQIVND (reference sequence). CDR3 DNA: TGTGCCAGTAGTATGCGGCAAGAAGCTTTCTTT. It is translated as CASSMRQEAFF.

This clone was found a few times. This chain connects TRBV30 to TRBJ1-1; D ambiguous. The CDR3 loop spans 13 amino acids. Trimming shortened V by 2 bases and J by 2 bases, and 9 bases separated the two germline ends. The germline V gene has CDR1 GTSNPN and CDR2 SVGIG (reference sequence). The CDR3 nucleotides are TGTGCCTGGAGTTTACAGACAAACACTGAAGCTTTCTTT. It specifies CAWSLQTNTEAFF.

The chain recombines TRBV4-2 with TRBJ1-1; D is uncertain. The CDR3 totals 13 residues. Germline CDR1 and CDR2: LGHNA and YNFKEQ. Trimming stripped 4 bases from V and 3 bases from J, with 9 bases between. Written as DNA, the CDR3 is TGTGCCAGCAGCCCCACGAGGGACACTGAAGCTTTCTTT. Amino acids: CASSPTRDTEAFF.

V gene TRBV5-1 combines with J gene TRBJ2-5; D unresolved. The CDR3 has 13 amino acids. Germline lookup yields CDR1 SGHRS and CDR2 YFSETQ. Trimming took 5 bases from V and 0 from J, leaving 8 bases between them. CDR3 bases: TGCGCCAGCAGTGCGACAAACCAAGAGACCCAGTACTTC. Amino acid sequence: CASSATNQETQYF. The entire variable domain, with the rest obtained from reference TRBV5-1 and TRBJ2-5, is as follows: KAGVTQTPRYLIKTRGQQVTLSCSPISGHRSVSWYQQTPGQGLQFLFEYFSETQRNKGNFPGRFSGRQFSNSRSEMNVSTLELGDSALYLCASSATNQETQYFGPGTRLLVL.

The rearrangement links TRBV25-1 to TRBJ2-3; 13 bases fit TRBD2. This CDR3 comprises 16 residues. V trimming: 1 base; J trimming: 4 bases; junction bases outside the gene matches: 2. CDR1 MGHDK and CDR2 SYGVNS come from the germline V gene. CDR3 region: CASSEWTSGSPDTQYF. For the CDR3, the DNA is TGTGCCAGCAGTGAATGGACTAGCGGGAGCCCAGATACGCAGTATTTT. Full variable domain (outside the CDR3, taken from reference TRBV25-1 and TRBJ2-3): EADIYQTPRYLVIGTGKKITLECSQTMGHDKMYWYQQDPGMELHLIHYSYGVNSTEKGDLSSESTVSRIRTEHFPLTLESARPSHTSQYLCASSEWTSGSPDTQYFGPGTRLTVL.

In this sample, this clone turned up a few times. V is TRBV29-1 and J is TRBJ2-3; 9 bases agree with TRBD1. Germline values: CDR1 SQVTM, CDR2 ANQGSEA. The V and J ends lost 4 bases and 3 bases, in that order; junction bases with no gene match: 2. There are 13 residues in the CDR3. CDR3 amino acids: CSVVGTGTDTQYF. CDR3 in DNA: TGCAGCGTTGTGGGGACAGGGACAGATACGCAGTATTTT.

This chain links TRBV28 with TRBJ2-1; 9 nucleotides match TRBD1. Unmatched junction bases numbered 7, after V lost 5 bases and J lost 5 bases. The CDR3 totals 15 residues. In germline, CDR1 is MDHEN, CDR2 SYDVKM. The CDR3 loop reads CASSPPGQGNNEQFF. The CDR3 DNA reads as TGTGCCAGCAGTCCGCCGGGACAGGGAAACAATGAGCAGTTCTTC.

There are a few counts of this clone. Additional DNA sequences in this sample encode the identical CDR3. The J gene is TRBJ2-7, the V gene TRBV29-1; TRBD1 aligns across 8 bases. This CDR3 spans 13 amino acids. V lost 0 bases and J lost 4; bases outside the gene matches: 2. Germline V lookup: CDR1 SQVTM, CDR2 ANQGSEA. CDR3 amino acids: CSVEERQGYEQYF. CDR3 DNA: TGCAGCGTTGAAGAGCGACAGGGGTACGAGCAGTACTTC.

The table lists this clone with a few counts. This same CDR3 is encoded by further DNA sequences in the sample. Here the CDR3 DNA reads TGTGCCAGCAGCCTAGGGACTAGCGGGAGCTACGAGCAGTACTTC. Translation gives CASSLGTSGSYEQYF. The genes are TRBV7-2 and TRBJ2-7; TRBD2 agrees at 14 bases. Trimming took 5 bases from V and 3 from J; bases not matched to a gene: 3. CDR1 and CDR2 from the germline V gene are SGHTA and FQGNSA. This CDR3 contains 15 residues.

The CDR3 loop reads CASRATGMKGGEQYF. The DNA of the CDR3 is TGTGCCAGCAGAGCGACTGGGATGAAGGGGGGGGAGCAGTACTTC. The chain couples TRBV6-5 to TRBJ2-7; D may be TRBD2 (7 bases). The V end lost 6 bases, the J end lost 7 bases, and 22 bases lay between the germline ends. The CDR3 is 15 amino acids. Germline CDR1 is MNHEY and CDR2 is SVGAGI.

This sequence joins TRBV19 and TRBJ2-3; D possibly corresponds to TRBD1 (6 bases). V was trimmed by 7 bases and J by 8 bases, leaving 16 bases between them. The CDR3 is 13 amino acids. The germline V gene encodes CDR1 LNHDA and CDR2 SQIVND (reference sequence). CDR3 DNA: TGTGCCAGTACCTCATACTTAGGGGGTACGCAGTATTTT. Encoded protein: CASTSYLGGTQYF.

This clone is a singleton in its sample. J is TRBJ2-1 and V is TRBV7-9; TRBD1 agrees at 10 bases. With 5 bases clipped from V and 8 bases from J, the junction kept 9 bases outside the gene matches. CDR3 size: 15 residues. The germline gives CDR1 SEHNR, CDR2 FQNEAQ (reference sequence). DNA of the CDR3: TGTGCCAGCAGCGCCACGGGACAGGGGTTGGATGAGCAGTTCTTC. Encoded protein: CASSATGQGLDEQFF.

This clone was counted between two and nine times. The gene calls are TRBV7-9 and TRBJ1-3, with 8 bases matching TRBD1. Unmatched junction bases numbered 6, after V lost 4 bases and J lost 4 bases. The CDR3 runs 15 residues. Germline V gives CDR1 SEHNR, CDR2 FQNEAQ (reference sequence). The CDR3 sequence: CASSSRGPTGNTIYF. The CDR3 DNA is TGTGCCAGCAGCTCCAGGGGGCCTACGGGAAACACCATATATTTT.

This clone was counted a few times. J is TRBJ2-5 and V is TRBV28, with D possibly matching TRBD2 (6 bases). V was shortened by 6 bases and J by 3 bases, with 14 bases between the two germline ends. Germline lookup yields CDR1 MDHEN and CDR2 SYDVKM. The CDR3 contains 14 residues. The CDR3 here is CASRGAGLKETQYF. The CDR3 DNA follows: TGTGCCAGCAGGGGAGCGGGTCTCAAAGAGACCCAGTACTTC.

The chain carries TRBV7-7 and TRBJ1-5; D remains ambiguous. V was trimmed by 3 bases and J by 11 bases, leaving 14 bases between them. Germline V gene sequence: CDR1 SSHAT, CDR2 FNYEAQ (reference sequence). The CDR3 covers 13 residues. The CDR3 region has the DNA TGTGCCAGCAGCTTGACGGCCGGCGGGTCCCAGCATTTT. Translation gives CASSLTAGGSQHF.

Only a few counts were recorded for this clone. The V gene is TRBV5-1, the J gene TRBJ1-1; D not resolved. The CDR3 is 16 residues long. Germline V gives CDR1 SGHRS, CDR2 YFSETQ. V was pared by 3 bases and J by 4 bases, with 19 bases between. This chain's CDR3 is CASSSLDTSQATEAFF. CDR3 nucleotide sequence: TGCGCCAGCAGCTCTTTAGACACCTCCCAGGCCACTGAAGCTTTCTTT.

This clone was counted between two and nine times. V is TRBV29-1 and J is TRBJ2-5, with a possible D match to TRBD1 (5 bases). V was trimmed by 3 bases and J by 5 bases, leaving 10 bases between them. In germline, CDR1 is SQVTM, CDR2 ANQGSEA. CDR3 length equals 12 residues. The CDR3: CSVDRVGETQYF. Here the CDR3 DNA reads TGCAGCGTTGACAGGGTAGGGGAGACCCAGTACTTC.

The chain is built from TRBV7-2 and TRBJ2-7; TRBD1 aligns across 7 bases. The length of the CDR3 is 15 residues. Germline CDR1 and CDR2: SGHTA and FQGNSA. V shed 5 bases, J shed 1 base, and the junction held 8 bases outside the gene matches. This CDR3 is CASSRTWDSSYEQYF. The CDR3 region has the DNA TGTGCCAGCAGCAGGACCTGGGACAGTTCCTACGAGCAGTACTTC. Full variable domain (outside the CDR3, taken from reference TRBV7-2 and TRBJ2-7): GAGVSQSPSNKVTEKGKDVELRCDPISGHTALYWYRQSLGQGLEFLIYFQGNSAPDKSGLPSDRFSAERTGGSVSTLTIQRTQQEDSAVYLCASSRTWDSSYEQYFGPGTRLTVT.

This clone was seen a handful of times. The CDR3 here is CASSQVGVEGTEAFF. CDR3 sequence (DNA): TGCGCCAGCAGCCAAGTCGGGGTGGAGGGCACTGAAGCTTTCTTT. The J gene is TRBJ1-1, the V gene TRBV4-3; D is ambiguous. The CDR3 consists of 15 residues. V gave up 1 base and J gave up 4 bases, with 13 bases separating them. Germline CDR1 LGHNA, CDR2 YSLEER.

This sequence joins TRBV9 and TRBJ2-7; D is undetermined. Germline lookup yields CDR1 SGDLS and CDR2 YYNGEE. The CDR3 has 15 residues. V lost 0 bases and J lost 1, with 11 bases in between. The chain's CDR3 is CASSVAEAASYEQYF. CDR3 coding DNA: TGTGCCAGCAGCGTAGCTGAGGCAGCTTCCTACGAGCAGTACTTC. The entire variable domain, with the rest obtained from reference TRBV9 and TRBJ2-7, is as follows: DSGVTQTPKHLITATGQRVTLRCSPRSGDLSVYWYQQSLDQGLQFLIQYYNGEERAKGNILERFSAQQFPDLHSELNLSSLELGDSALYFCASSVAEAASYEQYFGPGTRLTVT.

This clone was counted only a few times. The chain has TRBV13 and TRBJ2-7; D unresolved. Trimming took off 8 bases at V and 5 bases at J, with 16 bases between the two ends. The germline CDR1 and CDR2 sequences are PRHDT and FYEKMQ (reference sequence). The CDR3 consists of 13 residues. The CDR3 DNA reads TGTGCCAGCCTCCCTTTCCCGAGCCACGAGCAGTACTTC. This sequence encodes CASLPFPSHEQYF.

The genes are TRBV7-8 and TRBJ2-3; D not resolved. The CDR3 length is 14 residues. Germline V CDR1 and CDR2: SGHVS, FQNEAQ. With 3 bases removed from V and 2 bases from J, the gap between germline ends came to 9 bases. The CDR3 loop reads CASSFVEPTDTQYF. In nucleotides, the CDR3 is TGTGCCAGCAGCTTCGTGGAGCCCACAGATACGCAGTATTTT.

This clone was found a few times. The rearrangement joins TRBV10-3 to TRBJ2-7; 8 nucleotides agree with TRBD2. The CDR3 covers 12 residues. Germline CDR1 ENHRY, CDR2 SYGVKD. The trim removed 11 bases at V and 2 bases at J, leaving 5 bases unmatched. The CDR3 is CAVLAGPYEQYF. DNA of the CDR3: TGTGCCGTTCTAGCGGGCCCCTACGAGCAGTACTTC.

The V gene is TRBV5-5, the J gene TRBJ2-5, with D perhaps TRBD2 (5 bases). Trimming removed 4 bases at V and 5 bases at J, with 12 bases between. The CDR3 is 13 amino acids. Looked up from germline, CDR1 is SGHKS and CDR2 is YYEKEE (reference sequence). The CDR3 DNA reads TGTGCCAGCAGCCCCAGCGGCCCGGAGACCCAGTACTTC. It yields the protein CASSPSGPETQYF.

This clone was seen a few times. This rearrangement joins TRBV28 to TRBJ2-5; D call uncertain. The CDR3 loop spans 13 amino acids. CDR1 MDHEN and CDR2 SYDVKM come from the germline V gene. V was pared by 6 bases and J by 2 bases, with 10 bases between. CDR3 coding DNA: TGTGCCAGCAGCGAGACACCTCAAGAGACCCAGTACTTC. As protein: CASSETPQETQYF. Filled out from reference TRBV28 and TRBJ2-5, the complete variable domain reads DVKVTQSSRYLVKRTGEKVFLECVQDMDHENMFWYRQDPGLGLRLIYFSYDVKMKEKGDIPEGYSVSREKKERFSLILESASTNQTSMYLCASSETPQETQYFGPGTRLLVL.

This clone turned up a few times. The gene calls are TRBV9 and TRBJ2-7; a possible D gene is TRBD2 (6 bases). This CDR3 has 13 amino acids. Germline CDR1 reads SGDLS; CDR2 reads YYNGEE. V gave up 0 bases and J gave up 6 bases, with 10 bases separating them. The CDR3 sequence is CASSVAPGGEQYF. In DNA, the CDR3 is TGTGCCAGCAGCGTAGCCCCCGGGGGCGAGCAGTACTTC.

The rearrangement joins TRBV7-3 to TRBJ2-7, with a possible D match to TRBD2 (5 bases). Trimming took 4 bases from V and 1 from J, leaving 11 bases between them. Per the germline V gene, CDR1 is SGHTA and CDR2 is FQGTGA. This CDR3 spans 14 amino acids. The CDR3 region has the DNA TGTGCCAGCAGCTCGACCTCGGGGTCCTACGAGCAGTACTTC. Its protein product is CASSSTSGSYEQYF.

V gene TRBV7-2 combines with J gene TRBJ2-4; 13 nucleotides agree with TRBD2. CDR1 and CDR2 (germline): SGHTA, FQGNSA. J gave up 7 bases and V 2 bases, and 11 bases lay outside the gene matches. The CDR3 has 18 residues. CDR3 residues: CASSLTSGGADRRNIQYF. The CDR3 DNA follows: TGTGCCAGCAGCTTAACTAGCGGGGGGGCCGACCGTCGGAACATTCAGTACTTC.

The V and J genes are TRBV27 and TRBJ2-7, with TRBD1 matching 7 bases. Looked up from germline, CDR1 is MNHEY and CDR2 is SMNVEV (reference sequence). The junction had 4 bases not matched to a gene; V was cut back by 6 bases and J by 2 bases. The CDR3 has 13 residues. In DNA, the CDR3 is TGTGCCAGCAGAAAGGGACAGACCTACGAGCAGTACTTC. Translating gives CASRKGQTYEQYF.